Below are 18 T cell receptor beta chains sequenced from a single sample in a study of identical twins. TCRdb reprocessed the 5' RACE reads via MiXCR and lists one record per CDR3 protein. This sample has 1.5 million to 2 million distinct CDR3 sequences, with roughly a third found just once. Sequencing was performed on cord blood. The source is a newborn girl in good health.

This clonotype was detected only once. The chain combines TRBV5-1 with TRBJ1-6; TRBD1 is a possible D gene (6 bases). The germline CDR1 and CDR2 sequences are SGHRS and YFSETQ. The length of the CDR3 is 16 residues. Trimming left V 5 bases short and J 2 bases short, with 14 bases between. CDR3 amino acids: CASRPDRTTYNSPLHF. CDR3 sequence (DNA): TGCGCCAGCAGACCTGACAGGACCACCTATAATTCACCCCTCCACTTT.

This clonotype has only a few counts. The chain links TRBV5-6 to TRBJ2-4; D gene uncertain. The end of the DNA is better explained by TRBJ2-7, so the J call may be wrong. In germline, CDR1 is SGHDT, CDR2 YYEEEE. This CDR3 comprises 12 residues. The CDR3 DNA reads TGTGCCAGCAGCTTTTCATGGTCCGAGCAGTACTTC. It specifies CASSFSWSEQYF.

This chain joins TRBV3-1 and TRBJ2-1, with 9 bases fitting TRBD1. V gave up 4 bases and J gave up 6 bases; unmatched junction bases: 10. The CDR3 has 16 residues. Germline V gene data show CDR1 as LGHDT and CDR2 as YNNKEL (reference sequence). The CDR3 region has the DNA TGTGCCAGCAGCCGAGTAGGGGGGACAGGGCGCAATGAGCAGTTCTTC. Amino acid sequence: CASSRVGGTGRNEQFF.

About this clonotype: This could be a read error, since a much larger clone is one nucleotide away. The rearrangement joins TRBV24-1 to TRBJ2-1, with a tentative D call TRBD2 (6 bases). This CDR3 contains 15 residues. The germline V and J ends were trimmed by 5 bases and 8 bases, with 18 bases remaining between them. Per germline, CDR1 KGHDR and CDR2 SFDVKD. CDR3 sequence reads: CATSGRDSIYDEQFF. The DNA of the CDR3 is TGTGCCACCAGTGGCCGGGACTCAATATACGATGAGCAGTTCTTC.

This clonotype occurred a few times. V usage is TRBV18 and J usage is TRBJ1-2; D gene ambiguous. V dropped 2 bases and J dropped 0 bases, with 10 bases sitting between them. Germline V gene lookup returns CDR1 KGHSH and CDR2 LQKENI. CDR3 length equals 15 residues. Here the CDR3 reads CASSPGPATNYGYTF. CDR3 DNA sequence: TGTGCCAGCTCACCAGGCCCTGCCACTAACTATGGCTACACCTTC.

The genes are TRBV30 and TRBJ2-4; no definite D call. V dropped 0 bases and J dropped 0 bases, with 9 bases sitting between them. The CDR3 length is 15 residues. CDR1 GTSNPN and CDR2 SVGIG come from the germline V gene (reference sequence). The CDR3 here is CAWSVGWVAKNIQYF. The CDR3 DNA sequence: TGTGCCTGGAGTGTAGGTTGGGTAGCCAAAAACATTCAGTACTTC.

The rearrangement joins TRBV7-2 to TRBJ2-3; TRBD1 matches 10 bases. Germline V gene sequence: CDR1 SGHTA, CDR2 FQGNSA. With V trimmed by 2 bases and J by 2 bases, 7 bases remained unmatched. The CDR3 sequence is 17 residues long. This CDR3 reads CASSLWPGTGVTDTQYF. The CDR3 DNA reads TGTGCCAGCAGCTTATGGCCCGGGACAGGGGTCACAGATACGCAGTATTTT.

The rearrangement links TRBV21-1 to TRBJ1-1; TRBD1 is the table's D call and was not checked against the DNA. TRBV21-1 is listed as a pseudogene. The CDR3 is 15 residues long. The CDR3 DNA follows: TGTGCCAGCAGCAATGCTGGGGGGCAGGACACTGAAGCTTTCTTT. Translation: CASSNAGGQDTEAFF.

V and J are TRBV20-1 and TRBJ2-3; D unclear. The CDR3 loop spans 13 amino acids. CDR1 and CDR2 from the germline V gene are DFQATT and SNEGSKA (reference sequence). The CDR3 loop is CRLFRPGTDTQYF. The CDR3 DNA is TGCAGACTATTCCGGCCCGGCACAGATACGCAGTATTTT.

This chain connects TRBV5-1 to TRBJ2-2; TRBD2 matches at 8 bases. The CDR3 length is 15 residues. Trimming took 4 bases from V and 5 from J; bases not matched to a gene: 7. The germline CDR1 and CDR2 sequences are SGHRS and YFSETQ. CDR3 DNA sequence: TGCGCCAGCAGCGCACCGGGACTAGGGACCGGGGAGCTGTTTTTT. Protein product: CASSAPGLGTGELFF.

The V gene is TRBV19, the J gene TRBJ2-7, with TRBD1 matching 11 bases. CDR3 size: 16 residues. Losses at the gene ends were 6 bases for V and 3 bases for J; bases not matched to a gene: 10. CDR1 and CDR2 from the germline V gene are LNHDA and SQIVND (reference sequence). The CDR3 DNA reads TGTGCCAGTAGCCGGACAGGGACAGGGGGATTCTACGAGCAGTACTTC. Translation gives CASSRTGTGGFYEQYF.

A few counts support this clonotype. The chain links TRBV20-1 to TRBJ2-5; tentatively, D is TRBD1 or TRBD2 (5 bases each). Near its end, the DNA agrees better with TRBJ2-7, so the J call may be wrong. The CDR3 is 12 residues long. Germline-derived CDR1 and CDR2 are DFQATT and SNEGSKA (reference sequence). CDR3 nucleotides: TGCAGTGCCCCATGGGGGAGCTCCGAGCAGTACTTC. It yields the protein CSAPWGSSEQYF.

This chain joins TRBV20-1 and TRBJ1-2, with 9 bases lining up with TRBD1. CDR1 and CDR2 (germline): DFQATT, SNEGSKA (reference sequence). Trimming removed 1 base from V and 6 bases from J; junction bases left unmatched: 6. The CDR3 is 14 amino acids. CDR3 coding DNA: TGCAGTGCTAGAGGACCGGGACAGGGAAATGGCTACACCTTC. Translating it yields CSARGPGQGNGYTF.

This clonotype was picked up a small number of times. This chain links TRBV27 with TRBJ2-5, with D perhaps TRBD1 or TRBD2 (5 bases each). V dropped 5 bases and J dropped 3 bases, with 10 bases sitting between them. Germline V lookup: CDR1 MNHEY, CDR2 SMNVEV (reference sequence). This CDR3 comprises 13 residues. DNA of the CDR3: TGTGCCAGCAGTCGACAGAGGGAAGAGACCCAGTACTTC. The encoded protein is CASSRQREETQYF.

The J gene is TRBJ2-1, the V gene TRBV5-1; TRBD2 aligns across 7 bases. V dropped 6 bases and J dropped 10; count of bases not matched to a gene: 16. The CDR3 contains 15 residues. Germline assignment: CDR1 SGHRS and CDR2 YFSETQ. The CDR3 loop is CASTQRTGLRYEQFF. In nucleotides, the CDR3 is TGCGCCAGCACACAAAGAACGGGACTAAGGTACGAGCAGTTCTTC.

The chain links TRBV28 to TRBJ1-5; no clear D. CDR3 length: 15 residues. Per the germline V gene, CDR1 is MDHEN and CDR2 is SYDVKM. Between the trimmed V and J ends, which lost 5 bases and 2 bases, there was a span of 13 bases. The CDR3 spells CASSMRAGGNQPQHF. The CDR3 coding sequence is TGTGCCAGCAGTATGAGGGCCGGGGGCAATCAGCCCCAGCATTTT.

The count of this clonotype is one. The chain has TRBV20-1 and TRBJ1-2; TRBD1 agrees at 10 bases. This CDR3 spans 16 amino acids. The germline CDR1 and CDR2 sequences are DFQATT and SNEGSKA (reference sequence). With 5 bases clipped from V and 1 base from J, the junction kept 10 bases outside the gene matches. The CDR3 region is CSASRQGAANNYGYTF. CDR3 nucleotide sequence: TGCAGTGCTTCTAGACAGGGGGCGGCCAATAACTATGGCTACACCTTC.

This sequence joins TRBV20-1 and TRBJ2-3; D is unresolved. This CDR3 region has 13 residues. The germline CDR1 and CDR2 sequences are DFQATT and SNEGSKA (reference sequence). Trimming left V 5 bases short and J 0 bases short, with 9 bases between. The CDR3 DNA sequence: TGCAGTGCTCTTAAGCGTAGCACAGATACGCAGTATTTT. It yields the protein CSALKRSTDTQYF.